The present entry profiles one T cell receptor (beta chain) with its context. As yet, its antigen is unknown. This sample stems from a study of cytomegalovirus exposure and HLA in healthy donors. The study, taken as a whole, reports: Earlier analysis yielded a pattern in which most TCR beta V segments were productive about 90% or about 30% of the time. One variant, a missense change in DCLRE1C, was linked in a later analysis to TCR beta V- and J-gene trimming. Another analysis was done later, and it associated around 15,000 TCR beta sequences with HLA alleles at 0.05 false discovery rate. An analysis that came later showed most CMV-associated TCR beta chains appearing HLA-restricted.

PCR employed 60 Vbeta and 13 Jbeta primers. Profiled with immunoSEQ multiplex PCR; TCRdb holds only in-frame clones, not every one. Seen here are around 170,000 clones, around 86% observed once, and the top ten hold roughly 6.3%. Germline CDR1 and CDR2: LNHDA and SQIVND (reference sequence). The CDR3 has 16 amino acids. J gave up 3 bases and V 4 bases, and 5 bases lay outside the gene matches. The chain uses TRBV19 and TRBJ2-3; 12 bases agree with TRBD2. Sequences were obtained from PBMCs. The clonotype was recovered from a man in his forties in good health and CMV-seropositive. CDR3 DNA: TGTGCCAGTAGTACCCTAGCGGGGGGGCGAACAGATACGCAGTATTTT. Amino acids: CASSTLAGGRTDTQYF.